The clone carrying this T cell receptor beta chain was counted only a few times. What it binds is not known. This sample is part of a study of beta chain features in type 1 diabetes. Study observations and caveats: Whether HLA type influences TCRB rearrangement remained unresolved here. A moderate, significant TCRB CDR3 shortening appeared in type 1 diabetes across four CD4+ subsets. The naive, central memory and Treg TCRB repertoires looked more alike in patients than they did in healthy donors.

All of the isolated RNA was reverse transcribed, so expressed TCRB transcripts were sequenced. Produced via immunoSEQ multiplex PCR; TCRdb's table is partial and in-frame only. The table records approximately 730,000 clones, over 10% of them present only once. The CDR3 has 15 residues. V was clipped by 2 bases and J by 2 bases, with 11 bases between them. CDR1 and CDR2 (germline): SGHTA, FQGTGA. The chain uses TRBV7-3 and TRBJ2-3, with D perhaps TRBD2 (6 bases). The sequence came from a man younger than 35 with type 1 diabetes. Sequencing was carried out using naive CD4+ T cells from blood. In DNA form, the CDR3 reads TGTGCCAGCAGCTTATTGGGGGGATACACAGATACGCAGTATTTT. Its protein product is CASSLLGGYTDTQYF.